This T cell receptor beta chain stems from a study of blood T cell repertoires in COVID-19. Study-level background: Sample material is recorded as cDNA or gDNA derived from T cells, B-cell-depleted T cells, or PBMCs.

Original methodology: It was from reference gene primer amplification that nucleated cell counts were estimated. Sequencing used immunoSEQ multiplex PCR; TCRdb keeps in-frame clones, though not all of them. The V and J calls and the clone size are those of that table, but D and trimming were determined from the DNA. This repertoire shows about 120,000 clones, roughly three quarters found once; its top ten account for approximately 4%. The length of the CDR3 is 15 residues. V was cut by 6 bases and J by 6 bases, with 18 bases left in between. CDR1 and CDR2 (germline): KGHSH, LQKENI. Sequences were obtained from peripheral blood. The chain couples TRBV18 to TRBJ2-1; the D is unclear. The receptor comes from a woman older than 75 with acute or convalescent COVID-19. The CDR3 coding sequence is TGTGCCAGCTCCCCGCTATCCGCCCGTTCCAATGAGCAGTTCTTC. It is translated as CASSPLSARSNEQFF.